The 12 T cell receptor beta chains below come from one sample, sequenced in a study of HIV-infected patients and healthy controls. The repertoire came from unfractionated whole blood and reflected all unsorted peripheral T cells. Alpha and beta constant-region primers primed reverse transcription of approximately 460 ng RNA. Each of the alpha and beta chains got its own library through chain-specific third strand synthesis with indices. TCRdb analysed the 5' RACE reads with MiXCR anew, one entry per CDR3 protein. The data hold roughly 22,000 distinct CDR3 sequences, with more than 7.5% observed a single time. Sequencing was done on a sample of blood. Source of these receptors: an adult in good health.

The table lists this clonotype with many counts. The rearrangement uses TRBV7-2 and TRBJ1-2; D not certain. This CDR3 region has 15 residues. Trimming left V 5 bases short and J 5 bases short, with 18 bases between. The germline V gene encodes CDR1 SGHTA and CDR2 FQGNSA. Here the CDR3 reads CASSIDSGVEYGYTF. The CDR3 region has the DNA TGTGCCAGCAGCATAGATAGTGGGGTAGAATATGGCTACACCTTC.

This clonotype was recorded many times. This rearrangement joins TRBV21-1 to TRBJ2-5; whether TRBD2, the table's D call, matches the DNA was not checked. TRBV21-1 is given as a pseudogene. The CDR3 has 17 residues. The CDR3 here is CASGIRLAGGFQETQYF. The DNA for the CDR3 is TGTGCCAGCGGAATCCGACTAGCGGGGGGCTTTCAAGAGACCCAGTACTTC.

The rearrangement uses TRBV11-1 and TRBJ2-2; 9 bases fit TRBD1. CDR1 SGHAT and CDR2 FQDESV come from the germline V gene (reference sequence). V shed 4 bases and J 5 bases; nucleotides not matched to a gene: 2. The CDR3 is made up of 14 amino acids. The chain's CDR3 is CASSYRGRTGELFF. The CDR3 coding sequence is TGTGCCAGCAGCTACAGGGGGCGGACCGGGGAGCTGTTTTTT.

This clonotype was seen ten or more times. V usage is TRBV29-1 and J usage is TRBJ2-2, with D maybe TRBD1 (6 bases). V lost 3 bases and J 4 bases, leaving 15 bases between the germline ends. This CDR3 has 15 residues. Germline CDR1 is SQVTM and CDR2 is ANQGSEA. The CDR3 region is CSVELIQGGTGELFF. CDR3 in DNA: TGCAGCGTTGAGTTGATACAGGGTGGCACCGGGGAGCTGTTTTTT.

The genes are TRBV30 and TRBJ1-1, with D possibly TRBD1 on 5 matching bases. CDR3 length: 14 residues. Trimming pared 2 bases from V and 1 base from J, leaving 11 bases between. The germline V gene has CDR1 GTSNPN and CDR2 SVGIG (reference sequence). The CDR3 DNA follows: TGTGCCTGGAGTCGGGGCAGGGAGAACACTGAAGCTTTCTTT. It specifies CAWSRGRENTEAFF.

V usage is TRBV7-8 and J usage is TRBJ1-6; 7 bases are shared with TRBD1. The germline V gene encodes CDR1 SGHVS and CDR2 FQNEAQ. With V trimmed by 1 base and J by 7 bases, 7 bases remained unmatched. This CDR3 is built from 16 residues. DNA of the CDR3: TGTGCCAGCAGCTTAGGCGCGACAGGGAGGAATTCACCCCTCCACTTT. It specifies CASSLGATGRNSPLHF.

This clonotype has a count of ten or more. J is TRBJ1-2 and V is TRBV12-3 or TRBV12-4; 7 nucleotides agree with TRBD1. This CDR3 is 16 amino acids long. Trimming removed 6 bases from V and 0 bases from J; junction bases left unmatched: 10. DNA of the CDR3: TGTGCCAGCAGCACGTTGGGACAGCCTGCTAACTATGGCTACACCTTC. It is translated as CASSTLGQPANYGYTF.

This clonotype was seen at least ten times. J is TRBJ2-7 and V is TRBV7-8; D ambiguous. The CDR3 consists of 15 residues. The germline V gene has CDR1 SGHVS and CDR2 FQNEAQ. Between the trimmed V and J ends, which lost 1 base and 0 bases, there was a span of 10 bases. The DNA of the CDR3 is TGTGCCAGCAGCTTAGGTGGCGGCAGCTCCTACGAGCAGTACTTC. As protein: CASSLGGGSSYEQYF.

This chain joins TRBV4-3 and TRBJ2-4; no definite D call. There are 15 residues in the CDR3. CDR1 and CDR2 (germline): LGHNA, YSLEER. V was cut by 0 bases and J by 2 bases, with 8 bases left in between. The CDR3 reads CASSQDVGTKNIQYF. CDR3 coding DNA: TGCGCCAGCAGCCAAGATGTAGGGACCAAAAACATTCAGTACTTC.

This clonotype ranks as medium-sized (0.01 to 0.1%). V is TRBV29-1 and J is TRBJ1-1, with D possibly TRBD1 on 5 matching bases. CDR3 length equals 11 residues. Germline assignment: CDR1 SQVTM and CDR2 ANQGSEA. The V end was cut by 4 bases, the J end by 4 bases, with 7 bases between. The CDR3 region is CSVGGGTEAFF. As DNA, the CDR3 is TGCAGCGTTGGGGGGGGCACTGAAGCTTTCTTT.

This clonotype has a count of ten or more. The V gene is TRBV2, the J gene TRBJ1-2; D remains unclear. Trimming removed 2 bases at V and 7 bases at J, with 8 bases between. CDR3 length: 12 amino acids. Per the germline V gene, CDR1 is SNHLY and CDR2 is FYNNEI. The CDR3 DNA reads as TGTGCCAGCAGTGAATATGATCGTGGCTACACCTTC. It is translated as CASSEYDRGYTF.

In this sample, this clonotype turned up many times. The genes are TRBV7-3 and TRBJ2-2; D gene unclear. CDR1 and CDR2 from the germline V gene are SGHTA and FQGTGA. The CDR3 has 13 residues. The CDR3 is CASSRMNTGELFF. CDR3 bases: TGTGCGTCAAGCAGGATGAACACCGGGGAGCTGTTTTTT.